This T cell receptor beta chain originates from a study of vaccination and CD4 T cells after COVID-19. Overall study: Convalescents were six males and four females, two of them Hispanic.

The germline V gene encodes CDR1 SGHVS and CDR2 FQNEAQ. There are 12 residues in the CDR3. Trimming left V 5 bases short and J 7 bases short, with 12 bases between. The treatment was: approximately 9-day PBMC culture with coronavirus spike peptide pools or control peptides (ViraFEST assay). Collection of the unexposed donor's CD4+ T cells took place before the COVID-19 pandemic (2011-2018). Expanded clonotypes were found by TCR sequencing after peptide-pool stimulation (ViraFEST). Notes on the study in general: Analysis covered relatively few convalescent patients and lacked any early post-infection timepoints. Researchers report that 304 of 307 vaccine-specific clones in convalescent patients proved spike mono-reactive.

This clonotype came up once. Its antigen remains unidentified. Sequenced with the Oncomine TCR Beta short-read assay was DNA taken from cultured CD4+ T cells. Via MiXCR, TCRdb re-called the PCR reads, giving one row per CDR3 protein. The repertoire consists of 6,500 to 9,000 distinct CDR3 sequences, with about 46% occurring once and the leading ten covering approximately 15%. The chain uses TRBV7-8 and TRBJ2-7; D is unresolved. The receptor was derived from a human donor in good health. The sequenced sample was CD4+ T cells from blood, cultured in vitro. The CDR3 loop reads CASSLPGAEQYF. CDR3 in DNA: TGTGCCAGCAGCCTTCCAGGTGCTGAGCAGTACTTC. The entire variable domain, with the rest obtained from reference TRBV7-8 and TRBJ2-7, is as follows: GAGVSQSPRYKVAKRGQDVALRCDPISGHVSLFWYQQALGQGPEFLTYFQNEAQLDKSGLPSDRFFAERPEGSVSTLKIQRTQQEDSAVYLCASSLPGAEQYFGPGTRLTVT.